These 16 T cell receptor beta chains originate from one sample sequenced in a study of early T cells in non-severe SARS-CoV-2 infection. TCRdb reanalysed the 5' RACE reads using MiXCR and keeps one entry per CDR3 protein. This sample carries 45,000 to 60,000 distinct CDR3 sequences, 7% to 10% of them seen once, and the ten largest clones take around 20%. The specimen sequenced was whole blood. The receptors here all came from an adult who was a healthcare worker with PCR-confirmed SARS-CoV-2 infection or an uninfected control (not recorded which).

This sequence joins TRBV12-3 or TRBV12-4 and TRBJ2-1, with D possibly TRBD1 on 5 matching bases. Deletions cut 4 bases from V and 6 bases from J, with 16 bases between. This CDR3 spans 15 amino acids. In DNA, the CDR3 is TGTGCCAGCAGTTCCGCGGTTTTTCAGGGCAATGAGCAGTTCTTC. Translated, it gives CASSSAVFQGNEQFF.

This clonotype has just a few counts. The rearrangement links TRBV7-6 to TRBJ1-3; D ambiguous. The germline CDR1 and CDR2 sequences are SGHVS and FNYEAQ. V gave up 4 bases and J gave up 0 bases, with 10 bases separating them. The CDR3 contains 15 residues. CDR3 in amino acids: CASSSATVSGNTIYF. In nucleotides, the CDR3 is TGTGCCAGCAGCTCCGCTACAGTCTCTGGAAACACCATATATTTT.

The table lists this clonotype with many counts. The chain carries TRBV7-9 and TRBJ2-2, with unresolved D. V lost 2 bases to trimming and J lost 1 base, with 14 bases between them. Germline assignment: CDR1 SEHNR and CDR2 FQNEAQ (reference sequence). The length of the CDR3 is 17 residues. CDR3 nucleotide sequence: TGTGCCAGCAGCTTACATCAAAGGCTGTTGAACACCGGGGAGCTGTTTTTT. The encoded protein is CASSLHQRLLNTGELFF.

This clonotype appeared a few times. V gene TRBV20-1 combines with J gene TRBJ1-1; tentatively, D is TRBD1 (5 bases). The V and J ends lost 6 bases and 1 base respectively, with 12 bases between them. In germline, CDR1 is DFQATT, CDR2 SNEGSKA (reference sequence). CDR3 length: 13 amino acids. This CDR3 is CSASRGQNTEAFF. The CDR3 DNA reads as TGCAGTGCCTCCAGAGGACAGAACACTGAAGCTTTCTTT.

This clonotype was seen repeatedly, ten times or more. V usage is TRBV6-6 and J usage is TRBJ1-5; unclear D gene. Germline-derived CDR1 and CDR2 are MNHNY and SVGAGI (reference sequence). The length of the CDR3 is 12 residues. Between the trimmed V and J ends, which lost 6 bases and 7 bases, there was a span of 10 bases. The CDR3 nucleotides are TGTGCCAGCAGGAGGGAGGAGCAGCCCCAGCATTTT. It encodes CASRREEQPQHF.

The chain employs TRBV21-1 and TRBJ2-7; no check of the table's D call, TRBD1, against the DNA was made. TRBV21-1 is listed as a pseudogene. This CDR3 is 15 amino acids long. The CDR3 loop is CASSIPGTSTYEQYF. CDR3 nucleotides: TGTGCCAGCAGCATCCCCGGGACATCCACCTACGAGCAGTACTTC.

This clonotype was picked up many times. CDR3 sequence reads: CASSFSQNEQFF. The CDR3 DNA reads as TGTGCCAGCAGCTTTAGTCAGAATGAGCAGTTCTTC. The chain has TRBV7-8 and TRBJ2-1; D gene uncertain. CDR1 SGHVS and CDR2 FQNEAQ come from the germline V gene. The CDR3 is 12 amino acids. V was trimmed by 3 bases and J by 7 bases, leaving 7 bases between them.

J is TRBJ2-1 and V is TRBV7-9; D is unresolved. Looked up from germline, CDR1 is SEHNR and CDR2 is FQNEAQ (reference sequence). This CDR3 comprises 14 residues. The V and J ends lost 4 bases and 6 bases respectively, with 13 bases between them. CDR3 loop: CASSSIFLSNEQFF. CDR3 DNA: TGTGCCAGCAGCTCCATTTTTTTATCCAATGAGCAGTTCTTC. The whole variable domain, remainder taken from reference TRBV7-9 and TRBJ2-1, is DTGVSQNPRHKITKRGQNVTFRCDPISEHNRLYWYRQTLGQGPEFLTYFQNEAQLEKSRLLSDRFSAERPKGSFSTLEIQRTEQGDSAMYLCASSSIFLSNEQFFGPGTRLTVL.

Only a few counts were recorded for this clonotype. This chain links TRBV3-1 with TRBJ1-6; TRBD1 matches 8 bases. V was pared by 0 bases and J by 7 bases, with 5 bases of the junction left unmatched. CDR3 length equals 16 residues. Germline CDR1 reads LGHDT; CDR2 reads YNNKEL (reference sequence). Here the CDR3 DNA reads TGTGCCAGCAGCCAAGATCGACGACAGGGGAATTCACCCCTCCACTTT. Translating gives CASSQDRRQGNSPLHF.

The rearrangement links TRBV6-5 to TRBJ2-3; 8 bases fit TRBD2. CDR3 length: 17 residues. With V trimmed by 5 bases and J by 6 bases, 16 bases remained unmatched. CDR1 and CDR2 (germline): MNHEY, SVGAGI. The CDR3 region is CASSPMGSGGLTDTQYF. The CDR3 DNA follows: TGTGCCAGCAGTCCTATGGGAAGCGGGGGCCTGACGGATACGCAGTATTTT.

This clonotype was recorded a few times. CDR3 DNA: TGTGCCAGCAGCGTCACAGGGGGACAAGAGACCCAGTACTTC. It codes for CASSVTGGQETQYF. The chain carries TRBV9 and TRBJ2-5; the match to TRBD1 covers 8 bases. The CDR3 has 14 residues. Per the germline V gene, CDR1 is SGDLS and CDR2 is YYNGEE. J gave up 2 bases and V 2 bases, and 2 bases lay outside the gene matches.

There are many counts of this clonotype. The chain has TRBV18 and TRBJ1-2; D might be TRBD1 (5 bases). Germline V lookup: CDR1 KGHSH, CDR2 LQKENI. Trimming pared 3 bases from V and 3 bases from J, leaving 8 bases between. The CDR3 consists of 13 residues. The CDR3 sequence is CASSPGGDYGYTF. CDR3 in DNA: TGTGCCAGCTCACCGGGAGGGGACTATGGCTACACCTTC.

The chain recombines TRBV18 with TRBJ1-1; D is unresolved. With 3 bases removed from V and 1 base from J, the gap between germline ends came to 9 bases. This CDR3 comprises 14 residues. The germline CDR1 and CDR2 sequences are KGHSH and LQKENI. CDR3 residues: CASSPAAENTEAFF. CDR3 nucleotide sequence: TGTGCCAGCTCACCGGCAGCTGAGAACACTGAAGCTTTCTTT. The variable domain in full, completed from reference TRBV18 and TRBJ1-1, reads NAGVMQNPRHLVRRRGQEARLRCSPMKGHSHVYWYRQLPEEGLKFMVYLQKENIIDESGMPKERFSAEFPKEGPSILRIQQVVRGDSAAYFCASSPAAENTEAFFGQGTRLTVV.

Many counts were recorded for this clonotype. The rearrangement uses TRBV15 and TRBJ1-1; TRBD1 is a possible D gene (6 bases). In germline, CDR1 is LNHNV, CDR2 YYDKDF (reference sequence). The CDR3 spans 14 residues. V dropped 6 bases and J dropped 3 bases, with 14 bases sitting between them. CDR3 region: CATRADRSDTEAFF. CDR3 nucleotides: TGTGCCACCAGAGCCGACAGGTCGGACACTGAAGCTTTCTTT.

The V gene is TRBV20-1, the J gene TRBJ1-2; D uncertain. Germline lookup yields CDR1 DFQATT and CDR2 SNEGSKA (reference sequence). The V gene lost 0 bases and the J gene lost 0 bases, with 11 bases spanning the gap. The CDR3 loop spans 15 amino acids. Here the CDR3 DNA reads TGCAGTGCTAGAGATCCCCAGCGTACTAACTATGGCTACACCTTC. It yields the protein CSARDPQRTNYGYTF.

This clonotype was counted ten times or more. Mismatch with germline at one junction end may stem from a read error. The rearrangement joins TRBV19 to TRBJ2-5, with D hard to call. From germline, CDR1 is LNHDA and CDR2 SQIVND (reference sequence). The length of the CDR3 is 14 residues. CDR3 bases: TGTGCCAGTAGTATTGTTGGCAGTCAAGGGACCCAGTACTTC. It translates to CASSIVGSQGTQYF.